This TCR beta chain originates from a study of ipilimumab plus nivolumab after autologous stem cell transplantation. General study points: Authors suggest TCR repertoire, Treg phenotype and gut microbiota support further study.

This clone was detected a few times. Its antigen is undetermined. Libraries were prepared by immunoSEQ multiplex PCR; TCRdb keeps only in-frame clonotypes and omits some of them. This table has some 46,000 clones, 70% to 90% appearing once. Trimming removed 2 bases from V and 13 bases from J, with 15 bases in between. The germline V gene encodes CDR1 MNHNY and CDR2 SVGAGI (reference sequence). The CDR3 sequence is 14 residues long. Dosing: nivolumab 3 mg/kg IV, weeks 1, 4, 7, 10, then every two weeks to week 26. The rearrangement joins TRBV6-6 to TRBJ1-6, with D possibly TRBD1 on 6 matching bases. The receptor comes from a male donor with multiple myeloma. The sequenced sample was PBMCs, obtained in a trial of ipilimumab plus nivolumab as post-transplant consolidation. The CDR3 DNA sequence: TGTGCCAGCAGTTACCCGCTACAGGGATCGCCCCTCCACTTT. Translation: CASSYPLQGSPLHF.